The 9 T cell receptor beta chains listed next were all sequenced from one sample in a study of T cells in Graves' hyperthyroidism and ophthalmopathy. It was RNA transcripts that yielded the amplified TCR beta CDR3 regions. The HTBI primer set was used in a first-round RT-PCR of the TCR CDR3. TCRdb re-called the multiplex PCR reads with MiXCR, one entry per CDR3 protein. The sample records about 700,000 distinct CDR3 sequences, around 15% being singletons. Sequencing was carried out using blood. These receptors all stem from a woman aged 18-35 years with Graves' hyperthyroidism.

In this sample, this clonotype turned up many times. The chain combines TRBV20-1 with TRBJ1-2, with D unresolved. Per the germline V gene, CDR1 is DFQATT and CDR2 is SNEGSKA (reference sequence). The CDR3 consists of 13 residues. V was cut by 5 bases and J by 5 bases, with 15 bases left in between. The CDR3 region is CSASRGLRYGYTF. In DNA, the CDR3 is TGCAGTGCTTCCCGAGGGCTACGTTATGGCTACACCTTC.

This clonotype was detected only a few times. The CDR3 reads CASSPPKPVDTTQNTEAFF. CDR3 nucleotide sequence: TGCGCCAGCAGCCCTCCCAAACCTGTCGACACTACCCAGAACACTGAAGCTTTCTTT. The chain uses TRBV5-1 and TRBJ1-1, with D hard to call. V was shortened by 4 bases and J by 1 base, with 26 bases between the two germline ends. The CDR3 is made up of 19 amino acids. Germline CDR1 is SGHRS and CDR2 is YFSETQ.

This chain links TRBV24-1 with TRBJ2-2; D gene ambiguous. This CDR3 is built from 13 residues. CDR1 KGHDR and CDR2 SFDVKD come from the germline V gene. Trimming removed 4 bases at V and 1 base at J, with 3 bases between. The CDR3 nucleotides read TGTGCCACCAGTGAGAAGAACACCGGGGAGCTGTTTTTT. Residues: CATSEKNTGELFF.

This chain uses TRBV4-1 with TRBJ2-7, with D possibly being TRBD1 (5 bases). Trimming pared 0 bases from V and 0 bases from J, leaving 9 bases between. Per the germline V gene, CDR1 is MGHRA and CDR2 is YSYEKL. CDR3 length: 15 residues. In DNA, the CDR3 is TGCGCCAGCAGCCAAGAGGACATATTCTCCTACGAGCAGTACTTC. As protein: CASSQEDIFSYEQYF.

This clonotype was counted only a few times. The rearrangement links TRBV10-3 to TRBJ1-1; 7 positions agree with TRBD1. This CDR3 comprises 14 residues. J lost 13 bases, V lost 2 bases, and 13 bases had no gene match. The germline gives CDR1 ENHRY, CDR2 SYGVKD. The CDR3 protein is CAISEEARGKEHFF. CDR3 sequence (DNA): TGTGCCATCAGTGAGGAGGCCAGGGGGAAAGAGCATTTCTTT.

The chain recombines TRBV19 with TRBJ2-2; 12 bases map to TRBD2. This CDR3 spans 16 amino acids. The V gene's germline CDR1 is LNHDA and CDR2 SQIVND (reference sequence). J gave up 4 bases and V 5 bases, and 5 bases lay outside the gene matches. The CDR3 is CASSEGLAGSTGELFF. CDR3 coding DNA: TGTGCCAGTAGTGAAGGACTAGCGGGATCCACCGGGGAGCTGTTTTTT.

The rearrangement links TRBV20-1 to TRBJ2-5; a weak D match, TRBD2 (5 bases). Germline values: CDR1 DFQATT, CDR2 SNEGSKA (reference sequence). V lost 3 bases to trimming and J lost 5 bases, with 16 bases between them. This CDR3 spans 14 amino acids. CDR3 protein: CSARAPPSWETQYF. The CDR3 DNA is TGCAGTGCTAGGGCCCCACCTAGCTGGGAGACCCAGTACTTC.

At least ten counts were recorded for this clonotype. DNA of the CDR3: TGCAGTGCTAGAAGGCCCCCAGATACGCAGTATTTT. This translates into CSARRPPDTQYF. This chain joins TRBV20-1 and TRBJ2-3; D is undetermined. Germline lookup yields CDR1 DFQATT and CDR2 SNEGSKA (reference sequence). The ends were cut back, 2 bases at V and 4 bases at J, with 7 bases in the middle. The CDR3 is 12 amino acids.

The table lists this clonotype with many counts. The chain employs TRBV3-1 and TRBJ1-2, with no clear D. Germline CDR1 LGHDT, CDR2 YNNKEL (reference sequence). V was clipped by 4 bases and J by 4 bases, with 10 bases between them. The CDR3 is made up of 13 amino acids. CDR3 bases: TGTGCCAGCAGCCTGGGGAGTACCTATGGCTACACCTTC. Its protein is CASSLGSTYGYTF.